This TCR beta chain stems from a study of shared clonotypes between healthy human individuals. Study-level results: Memory subsets generally showed smaller estimated richness than naive subsets did.

Germline lookup yields CDR1 SGHDT and CDR2 YYEEEE. This CDR3 is 17 amino acids long. J lost 1 base, V lost 1 base, and 10 bases had no gene match. Only in-frame clones appear in the TCRdb table, and some are missing; sequencing was by immunoSEQ multiplex PCR. The sample includes just under 350,000 clones, more than 60% of them seen just once. The sample holds one count of this clone. What it binds is not known. Sequencing was performed on memory CD4+ T cells sorted from blood. Subset defined: CD45RA-negative fraction. V and J are TRBV5-6 and TRBJ1-1; 7 positions match TRBD1. This TCR was sampled from a man between 25 and 39 years old in good health. The DNA of the CDR3 is TGTGCCAGCAGCTTGAATCCTATGGGGACAGAGAACACTGAAGCTTTCTTT. Translation: CASSLNPMGTENTEAFF.